The 26 T cell receptor beta chains below come from one sample, sequenced in a study of tumor and adjacent non-tumor tissue in lung cancer. A modified ARM-PCR protocol with three rounds of nested PCR amplified TCRbeta. A single record per CDR3 protein comes from TCRdb applying MiXCR to the multiplex PCR reads. The repertoire holds tens of thousands of distinct CDR3 sequences, with more than 80% as singletons. The template was RNA from unsorted bulk tissue. More than 3 cm separated this lung sample from the edge of the tumor. The sample taken for sequencing was distant non-tumor lung tissue. The receptors were sampled from a man aged 60 to 69 with non-small cell lung cancer.

This clonotype was counted ten times or more. For the CDR3, the DNA is TGTGCCAGCAGTTACTCGGCCGCCCAAGAGACCCAGTACTTC. This translates into CASSYSAAQETQYF. The chain recombines TRBV6-6 with TRBJ2-5; D uncertain. Germline V gives CDR1 MNHNY, CDR2 SVGAGI (reference sequence). The V end lost 0 bases, the J end lost 1 base, and 6 bases lay between the germline ends. The CDR3 runs to 14 residues.

In this sample, this clonotype turned up a few times. This may be a read error, as it is one base from a much larger clone. The rearrangement uses TRBV6-1 and TRBJ1-1, with D perhaps TRBD1 (6 bases). Per germline, CDR1 MNHNS and CDR2 SASEGT. The CDR3 contains 14 residues. For the CDR3, the DNA is TGTGCCAGCAGTATGGGGGGCGCGAACGCTGAAGCTTTCTTT. This gives the protein CASSMGGANAEAFF.

For this clonotype: The junction does not match germline at one end; this may be a read error. V and J are TRBV4-2 and TRBJ1-5; D is possibly TRBD1 (6 bases). Germline assignment: CDR1 LGHNA and CDR2 YNFKEQ. The CDR3 consists of 15 residues. The CDR3 loop reads CANSQTGQKDQPQHF. The CDR3 bases are TGTGCCAACAGCCAAACTGGACAGAAAGACCAGCCCCAGCATTTT.

Notes on this clonotype: It is likely a read error, because the conserved phenylalanine at the end of the CDR3 is missing. This chain connects TRBV6-6 to TRBJ2-1; 9 nucleotides agree with TRBD2. CDR1 and CDR2 from the germline V gene are MNHNY and SVGAGI (reference sequence). The CDR3 consists of 15 residues. In DNA form, the CDR3 reads TGTGATAGCAGTTGGGGCGGGGGGGCCTACAATGAGCAGTTCCTC. Amino acids: CDSSWGGGAYNEQFL.

The chain recombines TRBV7-8 with TRBJ2-1; 8 bases agree with TRBD2. Germline CDR1 SGHVS, CDR2 FQNEAQ. The V gene end was trimmed by 2 bases and the J gene end by 5 bases; junction bases not matched to a gene: 8. The CDR3 sequence is 16 residues long. CDR3 region: CASSLKLGLVDNEQFF. DNA for the CDR3: TGTGCCAGCAGCTTAAAGTTGGGACTAGTCGACAATGAGCAGTTCTTC.

Worth noting for this clonotype: The germline gene is not matched at one end of the junction; a read error may be the cause. The chain is built from TRBV12-3 or TRBV12-4 and TRBJ1-1; D uncertain. The CDR3 totals 16 residues. CDR3 loop: CVSSLVGLGMITEAFF. The CDR3 DNA reads as TGTGTCAGCAGTTTGGTAGGATTAGGGATGATCACTGAAGCTTTCTTT.

As concerns this clonotype: The germline gene is not matched at one end of the junction; a read error may be the cause. The chain recombines TRBV20-1 with TRBJ2-3; TRBD2 agrees at 8 bases. This CDR3 spans 15 amino acids. CDR1 and CDR2 from the germline V gene are DFQATT and SNEGSKA (reference sequence). The CDR3 reads CSTRDYERELDTQYF. The CDR3 DNA is TGCAGTACTAGAGATTACGAGCGGGAGCTGGATACACAGTATTTT.

V gene TRBV5-1 combines with J gene TRBJ2-2; possible D gene TRBD2, 6 bases. Looked up from germline, CDR1 is SGHRS and CDR2 is YFSETQ. This CDR3 contains 14 residues. CDR3 bases: TGCGCACGCAGCTCCTGGGCCAGTGGAGGGAAGCTGTTTTTT. Amino acid sequence: CARSSWASGGKLFF.

The sample holds a few counts of this clonotype. A read error may be the cause here, since a much bigger clone is one base away. The chain couples TRBV6-6 to TRBJ1-1; D gene uncertain. This CDR3 is built from 12 residues. The V gene's germline CDR1 is MNHNY and CDR2 SVGAGI (reference sequence). The CDR3 nucleotides are TGTGCCAGCAATTACGGGAAGGCTGAAGCTTTCTTT. Translating it yields CASNYGKAEAFF.

A word on this clonotype: Germline and junction disagree at one end, which may indicate a read error. The rearrangement uses TRBV6-1 and TRBJ2-7, with 9 bases matching TRBD2. CDR3 length equals 14 residues. Germline values: CDR1 MNHNS, CDR2 SASEGT. DNA for the CDR3: TGTGCCGGCAGTGTGCGGGAGGGCGGCAACGAGCAGTACTTC. Its protein is CAGSVREGGNEQYF.

Comment on this clonotype: The conserved closing phenylalanine or tryptophan is absent in this CDR3, likely reflecting a read error. The chain recombines TRBV6-1 with TRBJ1-1, with 8 bases identical to TRBD1. The length of the CDR3 is 14 residues. Germline CDR1 is MNHNS and CDR2 is SASEGT. The CDR3: CVSSEDRGDTEAFL. The CDR3 DNA sequence: TGTGTAAGCAGTGAAGACAGGGGCGACACTGAAGCTTTCTTG.

The chain joins TRBV11-3 to TRBJ1-1; TRBD1 aligns across 8 bases. This CDR3 comprises 16 residues. In germline, CDR1 is SGHNT, CDR2 YENEEA. DNA of the CDR3: TGTTCCGGCAGCTTAGGCCGGGACAGGCTGGGCTACCAAGCTTTCTTT. It is translated as CSGSLGRDRLGYQAFF.

A remark on this clonotype: At one boundary the junction diverges from the germline segment, which might be a read error. The CDR3 region has the DNA TGTGACAGCAGATTGAATCGGGGGCAACAAGAGACCCAGTACTTC. It yields the protein CDSRLNRGQQETQYF. J is TRBJ2-5 and V is TRBV11-2; D is perhaps TRBD1 or TRBD2 (6 bases each). Germline-derived CDR1 and CDR2 are SGHAT and FQNNGV. This CDR3 has 15 amino acids. Using reference TRBV11-2 and TRBJ2-5 for the parts outside the CDR3, the full variable domain is EAGVAQSPRYKIIEKRQSVAFWCNPISGHATLYWYQQILGQGPKLLIQFQNNGVVDDSQLPKDRFSAERLKGVDSTLKIQPAKLEDSAVYLCDSRLNRGQQETQYFGPGTRLLVL.

This clonotype was recorded many times. The rearrangement links TRBV20-1 to TRBJ2-7, with 7 bases lining up with TRBD2. The germline V gene encodes CDR1 DFQATT and CDR2 SNEGSKA (reference sequence). V trimming: 2 bases; J trimming: 2 bases; junction bases outside the gene matches: 3. The CDR3 covers 13 residues. CDR3 sequence (DNA): TGCAGTGCTAGACGTGGGACTACCTACGAGCAGTACTTC. This encodes CSARRGTTYEQYF.

Concerning this clonotype itself: This sequence may be a read error, since a much larger clone differs from it by one base. Since the CDR3 does not end with the conserved phenylalanine or tryptophan, this likely comes from a read error. V usage is TRBV5-1 and J usage is TRBJ2-1, with D hard to call. The germline V gene encodes CDR1 SGHRS and CDR2 YFSETQ. Between the trimmed V and J ends, which lost 0 bases and 6 bases, there was a span of 13 bases. The CDR3 sequence is 15 residues long. CDR3 in DNA: TGCGCCAGCAGCTTGGGGGCCCCGGAAGCCAATGAGCAGTTCTTA. Protein sequence: CASSLGAPEANEQFL.

For this clonotype: The junction does not match germline at one end; this may be a read error. The chain is built from TRBV29-1 and TRBJ2-5; D unresolved. Germline V gene lookup returns CDR1 SQVTM and CDR2 ANQGSEA. There are 11 residues in the CDR3. CDR3 in amino acids: CGVAAGETQYF. DNA of the CDR3: TGTGGCGTTGCAGCCGGGGAGACCCAGTACTTC.

This clonotype was seen just once. Germline and junction disagree at one end, which may indicate a read error. The chain is built from TRBV6-5 and TRBJ2-1; tentative D call: TRBD1 (5 bases). Germline V gives CDR1 MNHEY, CDR2 SVGAGI. This CDR3 region has 14 residues. In nucleotides, the CDR3 is TGTGCAACACAAATCAGGGCTTCCCACAACGAGCAGTTCTTC. Translated: CATQIRASHNEQFF.

This clonotype was picked up one time. The chain combines TRBV10-3 with TRBJ1-5, with D possibly being TRBD1 (5 bases). CDR3 size: 14 residues. Between the trimmed V and J ends, which lost 3 bases and 6 bases, there was a span of 12 bases. CDR1 and CDR2 from the germline V gene are ENHRY and SYGVKD. CDR3 DNA sequence: TGTGCCATCAGTGATGGGCCGACAGTTCAGCCCCAGCATTTT. Translation: CAISDGPTVQPQHF.

This clonotype was counted a single time. Mismatch with germline at one junction end may stem from a read error. The V call is TRBV30, the J call TRBJ1-1, with unresolved D. The CDR3 spans 13 residues. CDR1 GTSNPN and CDR2 SVGIG come from the germline V gene (reference sequence). The DNA for the CDR3 is TGTGCCCGGAGTAGGGTCCCCTCTCCTGAAGCTTTCTTT. It is translated as CARSRVPSPEAFF.

Remarks on this clonotype: At one boundary the junction diverges from the germline segment, which might be a read error. V is TRBV6-2 or TRBV6-3 and J is TRBJ2-7, with TRBD2 matching over 7 bases. This CDR3 has 15 amino acids. Germline values: CDR1 MNHEY, CDR2 SVGEGT. The CDR3 sequence: CASSPRTSGSYDQYF. In DNA, the CDR3 is TGTGCCAGCAGTCCCCGGACTAGTGGAAGCTACGATCAGTACTTC.

On this clonotype: This is likely a read error, given that the CDR3 carries no conserved phenylalanine or tryptophan at its end. The genes are TRBV12-3 or TRBV12-4 and TRBJ2-7, with D unresolved. V was trimmed by 5 bases and J by 6 bases, leaving 17 bases between them. The CDR3 totals 14 residues. Here the CDR3 DNA reads TGTGCCAGCAGTGCCGCAGGAGTCAGAACCGAGCAGTACATC. Protein: CASSAAGVRTEQYI.

Remarks on this clonotype: A much bigger clone sits one base away, suggesting this may be a read error. This chain joins TRBV6-2 or TRBV6-3 and TRBJ2-6, with TRBD1 identical over 7 bases. CDR1 MNHEY and CDR2 SVGEGT come from the germline V gene. This CDR3 spans 14 amino acids. V was pared by 8 bases and J by 5 bases, with 6 bases of the junction left unmatched. This CDR3 reads CASSTGNWANVLTF. In DNA form, the CDR3 reads TGTGCCAGCTCGACAGGGAATTGGGCCAACGTCCTGACTTTC.

This clonotype was observed once. The chain carries TRBV11-2 and TRBJ1-1; D not resolved. Germline lookup yields CDR1 SGHAT and CDR2 FQNNGV. The CDR3 is 14 amino acids. Trimming shortened V by 10 bases and J by 4 bases, and 19 bases separated the two germline ends. CDR3 amino acids: CANILVGMGTEAFF. The CDR3 coding sequence is TGTGCCAACATCTTGGTCGGGATGGGCACTGAAGCTTTCTTT.

Of note for this clonotype: One junction end does not reproduce the germline sequence, and a read error may be involved. This sequence joins TRBV6-6 and TRBJ1-2, with a weak D call TRBD1 (5 bases). The CDR3 spans 14 residues. The germline V gene has CDR1 MNHNY and CDR2 SVGAGI (reference sequence). CDR3 protein: CAIQGVRVRYGYIF. CDR3 nucleotide sequence: TGTGCCATTCAAGGGGTGAGGGTGCGGTATGGCTACATCTTC.

Concerning this clonotype itself: A read error may produce the germline difference seen at one junction end. This chain links TRBV11-2 with TRBJ1-2; 10 bases map to TRBD1. The CDR3 contains 15 residues. The V gene's germline CDR1 is SGHAT and CDR2 FQNNGV. CDR3 in DNA: TGTGCCAGCAACCGACCGGGACAGGGGACCTATGTCTACACCTTC. This codes for CASNRPGQGTYVYTF.

The V call is TRBV11-3, the J call TRBJ2-3, with 8 bases lining up with TRBD1. Germline assignment: CDR1 SGHNT and CDR2 YENEEA. The CDR3 contains 13 residues. J lost 11 bases, V lost 7 bases, and 11 bases had no gene match. CDR3 nucleotide sequence: TGTGCCAGCATCTTTCAGGGGGCATATAAGCAGTATTTT. Translated: CASIFQGAYKQYF.